This TCR beta chain was profiled in a study of T cells in Graves' hyperthyroidism and ophthalmopathy. In the study overall: Any treatment followed the collection of peripheral blood at initial diagnosis.

Aged 18 to 65, the patients had hyperthyroidism that was newly diagnosed and had lasted under 2 months. Template material for amplifying TCR beta CDR3 regions consisted of RNA transcripts. The primer set for the first-round RT-PCR of the TCR CDR3 was HTBI. TCRdb ran MiXCR on the multiplex PCR reads and lists one entry per CDR3 protein. The sample has 350,000 to 500,000 distinct CDR3 sequences; about an eighth are singletons. Trimming took 8 bases from V and 1 from J; bases not matched to a gene: 4. The CDR3 has 13 amino acids. The germline V gene encodes CDR1 SGHRS and CDR2 YFSETQ. This clonotype appeared a few times.

The specimen sequenced was blood. The genes are TRBV5-1 and TRBJ2-7; the match to TRBD2 covers 9 bases. The receptor was isolated from a woman aged 18-29 years with Graves' hyperthyroidism. The CDR3 DNA sequence: TGCGCCAGTTCTAGCGGGGATTCCTACGAGCAGTACTTC. Amino acids: CASSSGDSYEQYF.